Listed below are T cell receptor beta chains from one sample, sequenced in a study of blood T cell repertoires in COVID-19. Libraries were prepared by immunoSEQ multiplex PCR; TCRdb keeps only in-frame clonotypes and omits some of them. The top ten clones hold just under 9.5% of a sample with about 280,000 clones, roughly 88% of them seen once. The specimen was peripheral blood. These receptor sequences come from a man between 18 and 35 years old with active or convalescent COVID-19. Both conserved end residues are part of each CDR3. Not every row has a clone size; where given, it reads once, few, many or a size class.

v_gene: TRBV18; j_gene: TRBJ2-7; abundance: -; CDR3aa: CASSPDGGDRKYEQYF
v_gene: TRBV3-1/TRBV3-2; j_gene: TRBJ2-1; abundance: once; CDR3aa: CASSQMGLLRSYNEQFF
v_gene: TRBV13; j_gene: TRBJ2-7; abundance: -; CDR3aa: CASSAKLAGGLYEQYF
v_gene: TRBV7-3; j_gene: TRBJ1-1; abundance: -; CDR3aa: CASSPTGGNTEAFF
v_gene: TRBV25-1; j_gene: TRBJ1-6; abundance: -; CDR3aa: CASTWASSYNSPLHF
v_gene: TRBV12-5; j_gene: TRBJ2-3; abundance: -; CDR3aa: CASGLVQGLTDTQYF
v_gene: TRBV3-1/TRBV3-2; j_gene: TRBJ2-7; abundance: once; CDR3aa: CASRRDRSSSYEQYF
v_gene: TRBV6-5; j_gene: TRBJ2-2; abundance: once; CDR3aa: CASSYSWGSTGELFF
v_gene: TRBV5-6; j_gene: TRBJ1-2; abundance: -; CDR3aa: CASSLTRVNYGYTF
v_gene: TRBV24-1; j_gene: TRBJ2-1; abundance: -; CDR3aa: CATSDPIRGYNEQFF